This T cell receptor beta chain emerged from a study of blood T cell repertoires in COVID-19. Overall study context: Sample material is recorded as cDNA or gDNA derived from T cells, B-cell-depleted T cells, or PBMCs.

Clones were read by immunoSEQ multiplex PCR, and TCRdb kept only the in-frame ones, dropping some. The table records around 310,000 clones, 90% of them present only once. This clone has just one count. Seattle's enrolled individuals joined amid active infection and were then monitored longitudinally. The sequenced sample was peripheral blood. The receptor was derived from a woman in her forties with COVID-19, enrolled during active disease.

CDR3 loop: CASSVPRGSNEKLFF. CDR3 coding DNA: TGTGCCAGCAGTGTACCCAGGGGATCTAATGAAAAACTGTTTTTT. The chain joins TRBV2 to TRBJ1-4; the D gene is possibly TRBD1 (6 bases). The length of the CDR3 is 15 residues. Deletions cut 4 bases from V and 3 bases from J, with 12 bases between. CDR1 is SNHLY, CDR2 FYNNEI, per germline.